Below, 32 T cell receptor beta chains from the same sample are listed, as sequenced in a study of blood T cells in healthy people across ages. For the second PCR, which ran for 7 to 11 cycles, a sample-barcoded 5' primer and a J-beta primer mix were used. TCRdb reanalysed the 5' RACE reads using MiXCR and keeps one entry per CDR3 protein. The sample comprises approximately 780,000 distinct CDR3 sequences, roughly 24% of which are singletons, and roughly 3.1% rests with the top ten. The sample also formed part of further work on T cells of mothers and their children.

The sample comprised blood. The receptors shown here come from a boy younger than 18 in good health.

This clonotype was recorded a few times. The rearrangement uses TRBV13 and TRBJ2-5; D perhaps matches TRBD2 (7 bases). The CDR3 totals 15 residues. The germline CDR1 and CDR2 sequences are PRHDT and FYEKMQ (reference sequence). V gave up 7 bases and J gave up 5 bases, with 20 bases separating them. CDR3 protein: CASTVRGPEAETQYF. CDR3 DNA sequence: TGTGCCAGCACCGTGCGGGGGCCCGAAGCGGAGACCCAGTACTTC.

The table lists this clonotype with a few counts. Here the CDR3 reads CASSFRQGGNEQFF. As DNA, the CDR3 is TGCGCCAGCAGCTTTCGACAGGGGGGGAATGAGCAGTTCTTC. The V gene is TRBV5-1, the J gene TRBJ2-1, with 9 nucleotides matching TRBD1. After removal of 2 bases from V and 7 bases from J, the junction contained 4 bases not matched to a gene. From germline, CDR1 is SGHRS and CDR2 YFSETQ. This CDR3 spans 14 amino acids.

The rearrangement joins TRBV3-1 to TRBJ2-5; 7 positions match TRBD2. The CDR3 extends over 16 amino acids. Germline CDR1 is LGHDT and CDR2 is YNNKEL (reference sequence). V gave up 4 bases and J gave up 4 bases; unmatched junction bases: 12. CDR3 amino acids: CASSLTTSPSRETQYF. CDR3 sequence (DNA): TGTGCCAGCAGCCTAACGACTAGCCCCTCGCGAGAGACCCAGTACTTC.

This chain joins TRBV28 and TRBJ1-6, with D perhaps TRBD1 (5 bases). Germline CDR1 reads MDHEN; CDR2 reads SYDVKM. The CDR3 spans 13 residues. V was trimmed by 6 bases and J by 8 bases, leaving 11 bases between them. The CDR3 here is CASSRAWDSPLHF. In DNA, the CDR3 is TGTGCCAGCAGCAGGGCTTGGGATTCACCCCTCCACTTT.

This clonotype was counted only a few times. The genes are TRBV2 and TRBJ2-1, with 7 positions matching TRBD2. The DNA end is a closer match to TRBJ2-7, so the J assignment may be wrong. CDR1 and CDR2 from the germline V gene are SNHLY and FYNNEI. The CDR3 sequence is 16 residues long. CDR3 coding DNA: TGTGCCAGCAGTGATGTTGGCGGGGGAACCTCCTACGAGCAGTACTTC. It specifies CASSDVGGGTSYEQYF.

This clonotype was recorded a few times. V gene TRBV4-2 combines with J gene TRBJ2-4; possibly TRBD2 for D (5 bases). Trimming shortened V by 3 bases and J by 0 bases, and 15 bases separated the two germline ends. Germline CDR1 is LGHNA and CDR2 is YNFKEQ. This CDR3 is built from 17 residues. For the CDR3, the DNA is TGTGCCAGCAGCCAGACAACTAGTGCCCTAGCCAAAAACATTCAGTACTTC. This sequence encodes CASSQTTSALAKNIQYF.

This chain connects TRBV15 to TRBJ1-3; D may be TRBD1 (5 bases). Trimming pared 1 base from V and 4 bases from J, leaving 17 bases between. CDR1 and CDR2 (germline): LNHNV, YYDKDF (reference sequence). CDR3 length equals 17 residues. CDR3 loop: CATSRASGTYKGNTIYF. CDR3 DNA sequence: TGTGCCACCAGCAGAGCTTCCGGGACCTACAAAGGAAACACCATATATTTT.

The rearrangement uses TRBV20-1 and TRBJ2-5, with D possibly matching TRBD2 (6 bases). Germline values: CDR1 DFQATT, CDR2 SNEGSKA (reference sequence). V lost 3 bases and J lost 7, with 12 bases in between. This CDR3 spans 12 amino acids. CDR3 sequence reads: CSASVGEVTQYF. The CDR3 DNA follows: TGCAGTGCTAGCGTGGGGGAGGTGACCCAGTACTTC.

The chain joins TRBV6-1 to TRBJ1-2; D gene uncertain. Germline V gives CDR1 MNHNS, CDR2 SASEGT. This CDR3 is 15 amino acids long. V was trimmed by 6 bases and J by 2 bases, leaving 16 bases between them. CDR3 coding DNA: TGTGCCAGCAGAGAAACGCAGATTTTCAACTATGGCTACACCTTC. The encoded protein is CASRETQIFNYGYTF.

This clonotype was counted a few times. The chain uses TRBV30 and TRBJ2-5; D remains ambiguous. Germline V CDR1 and CDR2: GTSNPN, SVGIG (reference sequence). The CDR3 length is 11 residues. V was clipped by 0 bases and J by 7 bases, with 6 bases between them. The CDR3 DNA follows: TGTGCCTGGAGTGTACACCCGACCCAGTACTTC. It specifies CAWSVHPTQYF.

This clonotype turned up a few times. The rearrangement links TRBV30 to TRBJ2-5, with 7 positions matching TRBD1. In germline, CDR1 is GTSNPN, CDR2 SVGIG (reference sequence). V shed 6 bases, J shed 3 bases, and the junction held 10 bases outside the gene matches. CDR3 length: 14 residues. Here the CDR3 reads CACTNRGWEETQYF. CDR3 in DNA: TGTGCCTGTACAAACAGGGGATGGGAAGAGACCCAGTACTTC.

This clonotype was recorded a few times. The V and J genes are TRBV9 and TRBJ2-1, with no clear D. Germline values: CDR1 SGDLS, CDR2 YYNGEE. This CDR3 is 14 amino acids long. The V end was cut by 4 bases, the J end by 8 bases, with 16 bases between. The CDR3 coding sequence is TGTGCCAGCAGCCGCGAGAACCTGAACGATGAGCAGTTCTTC. It codes for CASSRENLNDEQFF.

The sample holds a few counts of this clonotype. CDR3 nucleotide sequence: TGTGCCAGCAATTTGGGGACTGGAAACACCATATATTTT. Protein sequence: CASNLGTGNTIYF. The chain has TRBV6-1 and TRBJ1-3; D is unresolved. Germline assignment: CDR1 MNHNS and CDR2 SASEGT. The CDR3 has 13 residues. V lost 7 bases to trimming and J lost 2 bases, with 9 bases between them.

This clonotype has only a few counts. This chain links TRBV3-1 with TRBJ1-1, with D possibly TRBD1 on 5 matching bases. The CDR3 loop spans 13 amino acids. Germline CDR1 and CDR2: LGHDT and YNNKEL (reference sequence). Between the trimmed V and J ends, which lost 3 bases and 8 bases, there was a span of 13 bases. The DNA for the CDR3 is TGTGCCAGCAGCCATAAAGGGACCCTGGAAGCTTTCTTT. Residues: CASSHKGTLEAFF.

The V and J genes are TRBV11-1 and TRBJ2-4; D remains unclear. CDR3 length: 16 amino acids. CDR1 is SGHAT and CDR2 is FQDESV in the germline V gene (reference sequence). With 5 bases removed from V and 0 bases from J, the gap between germline ends came to 14 bases. CDR3 loop: CASSTPTLIAKNIQYF. In nucleotides, the CDR3 is TGTGCCAGCAGCACTCCGACACTGATAGCCAAAAACATTCAGTACTTC. Filled out from reference TRBV11-1 and TRBJ2-4, the complete variable domain reads EAEVAQSPRYKITEKSQAVAFWCDPISGHATLYWYRQILGQGPELLVQFQDESVVDDSQLPKDRFSAERLKGVDSTLKIQPAELGDSAMYLCASSTPTLIAKNIQYFGAGTRLSVL.

CDR3 region: CASSFEQGYEQYF. Written as DNA, the CDR3 is TGTGCCAGCAGCTTCGAACAGGGTTACGAGCAGTACTTC. This chain links TRBV7-3 with TRBJ2-7; D perhaps matches TRBD1 (6 bases). V lost 3 bases to trimming and J lost 4 bases, with 10 bases between them. Germline lookup yields CDR1 SGHTA and CDR2 FQGTGA. The CDR3 runs 13 residues.

Points on this clonotype: One end of the junction varies from germline; a read error may be responsible. This chain joins TRBV6-2 or TRBV6-3 and TRBJ2-5; 8 positions agree with TRBD1. Germline V gives CDR1 MNHEY, CDR2 SVGEGT. The CDR3 is made up of 14 amino acids. The CDR3: CASSRGQSVETQCF. DNA of the CDR3: TGTGCCAGCAGCAGGGGGCAATCAGTAGAGACCCAGTGCTTC.

About this clonotype itself: A read error may account for a junction end that differs from germline. This chain links TRBV7-9 with TRBJ2-5; D is unclear. Germline loops: CDR1 SEHNR, CDR2 FQNEAQ (reference sequence). The CDR3 contains 9 residues. CDR3 nucleotides: TGTGCCAGCAGCTTAGGCCGAGACTTC. Its protein product is CASSLGRDF.

The gene calls are TRBV10-3 and TRBJ2-1; D tentatively fits TRBD1 or TRBD2 (5 bases each). CDR1 and CDR2 (germline): ENHRY, SYGVKD. Trimming left V 3 bases short and J 4 bases short, with 13 bases between. The CDR3 runs to 15 residues. CDR3 sequence: CAISELGTKYNEQFF. CDR3 in DNA: TGTGCCATCAGTGAACTCGGGACCAAATACAATGAGCAGTTCTTC.

This chain joins TRBV7-9 and TRBJ2-2; 8 bases are a match to TRBD1. The germline V gene encodes CDR1 SEHNR and CDR2 FQNEAQ (reference sequence). This CDR3 is built from 15 residues. Losses at the gene ends were 6 bases for V and 7 bases for J; bases not matched to a gene: 10. CDR3 coding DNA: TGTGCCAGCAGGATTGGACAGGGAAGACGCGGGGAGCTGTTTTTT. This gives the protein CASRIGQGRRGELFF.

The chain links TRBV5-1 to TRBJ2-1; D may be TRBD1 (5 bases). The DNA end favors TRBJ2-7, so the J call may be wrong. This CDR3 comprises 15 residues. Germline CDR1 and CDR2: SGHRS and YFSETQ. CDR3 region: CASSLEYRTSAEQYF. Written as DNA, the CDR3 is TGCGCCAGCAGCTTGGAGTACAGGACGTCGGCCGAGCAGTACTTC.

This clonotype showed up many times. The rearrangement uses TRBV27 and TRBJ2-1; 13 bases are shared with TRBD2. The V segment lost 5 bases and the J segment 7 bases; nucleotides outside the gene matches: 8. Germline V gene data show CDR1 as MNHEY and CDR2 as SMNVEV (reference sequence). The CDR3 extends over 16 amino acids. The CDR3 spells CASSPLGLAGSNEQFF. CDR3 DNA sequence: TGTGCCAGCAGTCCCCTGGGACTAGCGGGGAGTAATGAGCAGTTCTTC.

The genes are TRBV6-5 and TRBJ2-5; possible D gene TRBD2, 6 bases. The CDR3 length is 13 residues. V was cut by 8 bases and J by 2 bases, with 12 bases left in between. Germline CDR1 and CDR2: MNHEY and SVGAGI. The CDR3 coding sequence is TGTGCCAGCTCGGGACTCCAGCAAGAGACCCAGTACTTC. This gives the protein CASSGLQQETQYF.

The rearrangement links TRBV7-3 to TRBJ2-5, with D perhaps TRBD2 (6 bases). The closer fit of TRBJ2-7 to the DNA end suggests the J call may be wrong. The CDR3 has 15 amino acids. Looked up from germline, CDR1 is SGHTA and CDR2 is FQGTGA. CDR3 nucleotide sequence: TGTGCCAGCAGCTTAAGGCCGGGACTTGACTACGAGCAGTACTTC. It encodes CASSLRPGLDYEQYF.

The chain employs TRBV18 and TRBJ2-3, with unresolved D. The length of the CDR3 is 13 residues. Germline assignment: CDR1 KGHSH and CDR2 LQKENI. The V end was cut by 0 bases, the J end by 7 bases, with 8 bases between. CDR3: CASSPPVLNTQYF. The DNA for the CDR3 is TGTGCCAGCTCACCACCGGTTTTGAATACGCAGTATTTT.

This clonotype was seen many times. The chain links TRBV9 to TRBJ1-2; 11 bases map to TRBD1. Germline CDR1 reads SGDLS; CDR2 reads YYNGEE. Unmatched junction bases numbered 12, after V lost 4 bases and J lost 7 bases. The CDR3 has 16 residues. This CDR3 is CASSFEPGTGGSGYTF. CDR3 sequence (DNA): TGTGCCAGCAGCTTTGAGCCCGGGACAGGGGGTTCTGGCTACACCTTC.

The chain uses TRBV7-9 and TRBJ2-1, with 9 bases matching TRBD1. V gave up 6 bases and J gave up 3 bases; unmatched junction bases: 6. Germline V gives CDR1 SEHNR, CDR2 FQNEAQ (reference sequence). The CDR3 extends over 15 amino acids. The CDR3 sequence: CASSPGGQGYNEQFF. DNA of the CDR3: TGTGCCAGCAGTCCCGGGGGACAGGGCTACAATGAGCAGTTCTTC.

This clonotype was observed a single time. A much larger clone differs from this one at a single base, so this may be a read error. The rearrangement joins TRBV6-1 to TRBJ2-2; TRBD1 matches at 7 bases. The CDR3 extends over 13 amino acids. V lost 6 bases and J lost 5; bases outside the gene matches: 3. Per the germline V gene, CDR1 is MNHNS and CDR2 is SASEGT. CDR3 nucleotides: TGTGCCAGCAGACCGACAGGGACCGGGGAGCTGTTTTTT. Translating it yields CASRPTGTGELFF.

The chain uses TRBV5-1 and TRBJ2-4, with TRBD1 matching over 9 bases. The CDR3 consists of 14 residues. J was trimmed by 7 bases and V by 3 bases; bases with no gene match: 5. CDR1 is SGHRS, CDR2 YFSETQ, per germline. This CDR3 reads CASSWTQGANIQYF. CDR3 nucleotide sequence: TGCGCCAGCAGCTGGACACAGGGGGCGAACATTCAGTACTTC.

CDR3 DNA sequence: TGTGCCAGCAGCTTAGCGAGCCCGGGGGGCACAGATACGCAGTATTTT. Its protein is CASSLASPGGTDTQYF. The chain is built from TRBV7-8 and TRBJ2-3, with D perhaps TRBD2 (6 bases). Germline V lookup: CDR1 SGHVS, CDR2 FQNEAQ. Trimming took 0 bases from V and 1 from J, leaving 11 bases between them. CDR3 length: 16 residues.

This clonotype was observed a single time. CDR3 sequence (DNA): TGTGCCAGCAGGACCGGTGGAGTCCAAGAGACCCAGTACTTC. Translating it yields CASRTGGVQETQYF. This chain joins TRBV12-3 or TRBV12-4 and TRBJ2-5; D not certain. V lost 6 bases, J lost 1 base, and 12 bases lay in between. The CDR3 sequence is 14 residues long.

This rearrangement joins TRBV29-1 to TRBJ2-5, with 10 bases that match TRBD2. The length of the CDR3 is 14 residues. Germline loops: CDR1 SQVTM, CDR2 ANQGSEA. Trimming at V came to 3 bases and at J to 5 bases, leaving 6 bases not matched to a gene. This CDR3 is CSVEGTSAWETQYF. CDR3 bases: TGCAGCGTTGAGGGGACTAGCGCTTGGGAGACCCAGTACTTC.